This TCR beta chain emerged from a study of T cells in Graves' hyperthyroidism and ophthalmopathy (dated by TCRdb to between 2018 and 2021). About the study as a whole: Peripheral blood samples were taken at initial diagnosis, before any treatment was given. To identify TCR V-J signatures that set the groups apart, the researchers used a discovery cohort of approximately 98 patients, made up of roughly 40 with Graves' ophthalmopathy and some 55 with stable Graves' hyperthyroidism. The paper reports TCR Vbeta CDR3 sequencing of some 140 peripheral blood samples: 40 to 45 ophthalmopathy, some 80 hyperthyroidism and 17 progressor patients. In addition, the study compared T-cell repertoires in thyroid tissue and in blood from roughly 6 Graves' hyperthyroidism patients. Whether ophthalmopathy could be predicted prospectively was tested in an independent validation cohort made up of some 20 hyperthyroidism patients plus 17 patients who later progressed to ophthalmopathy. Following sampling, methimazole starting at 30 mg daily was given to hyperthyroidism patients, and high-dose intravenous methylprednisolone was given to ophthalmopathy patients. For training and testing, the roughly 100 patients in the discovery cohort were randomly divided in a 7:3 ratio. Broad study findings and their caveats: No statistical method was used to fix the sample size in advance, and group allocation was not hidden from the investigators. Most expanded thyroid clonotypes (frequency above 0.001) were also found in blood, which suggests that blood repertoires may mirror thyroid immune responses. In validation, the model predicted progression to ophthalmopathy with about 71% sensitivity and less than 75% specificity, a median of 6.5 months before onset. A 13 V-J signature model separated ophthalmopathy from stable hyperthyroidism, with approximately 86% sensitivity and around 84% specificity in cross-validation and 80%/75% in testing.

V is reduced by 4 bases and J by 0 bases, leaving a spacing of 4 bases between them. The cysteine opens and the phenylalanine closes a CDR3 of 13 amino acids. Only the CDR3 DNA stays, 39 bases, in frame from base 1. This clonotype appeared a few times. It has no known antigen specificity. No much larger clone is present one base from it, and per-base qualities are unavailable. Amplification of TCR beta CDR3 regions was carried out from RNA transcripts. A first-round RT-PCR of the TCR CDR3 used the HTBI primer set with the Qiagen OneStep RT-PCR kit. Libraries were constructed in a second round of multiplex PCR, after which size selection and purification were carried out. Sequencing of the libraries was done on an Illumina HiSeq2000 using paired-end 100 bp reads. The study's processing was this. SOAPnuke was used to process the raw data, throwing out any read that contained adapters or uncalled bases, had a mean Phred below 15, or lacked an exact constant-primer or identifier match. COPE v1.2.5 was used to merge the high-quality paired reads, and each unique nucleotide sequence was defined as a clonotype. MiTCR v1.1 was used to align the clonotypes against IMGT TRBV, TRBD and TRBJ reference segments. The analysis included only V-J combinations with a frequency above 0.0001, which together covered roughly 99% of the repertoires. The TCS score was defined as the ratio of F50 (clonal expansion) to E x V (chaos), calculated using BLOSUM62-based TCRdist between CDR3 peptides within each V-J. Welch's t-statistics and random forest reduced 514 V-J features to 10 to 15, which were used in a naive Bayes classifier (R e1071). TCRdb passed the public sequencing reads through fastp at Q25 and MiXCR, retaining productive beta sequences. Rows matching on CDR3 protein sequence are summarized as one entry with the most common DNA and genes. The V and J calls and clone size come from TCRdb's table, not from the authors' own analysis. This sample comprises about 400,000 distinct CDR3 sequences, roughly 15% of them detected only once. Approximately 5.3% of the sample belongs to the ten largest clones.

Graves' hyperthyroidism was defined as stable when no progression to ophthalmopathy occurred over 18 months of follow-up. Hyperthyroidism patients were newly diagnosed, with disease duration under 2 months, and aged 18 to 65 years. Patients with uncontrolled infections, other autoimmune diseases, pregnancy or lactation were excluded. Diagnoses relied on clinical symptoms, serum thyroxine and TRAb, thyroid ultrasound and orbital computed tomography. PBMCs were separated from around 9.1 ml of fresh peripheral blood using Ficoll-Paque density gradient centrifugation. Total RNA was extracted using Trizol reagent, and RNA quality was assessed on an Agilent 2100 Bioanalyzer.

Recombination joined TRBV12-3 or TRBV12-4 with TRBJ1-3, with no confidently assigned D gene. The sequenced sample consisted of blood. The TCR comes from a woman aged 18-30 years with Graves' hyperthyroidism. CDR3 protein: CASSYYSGNTIYF. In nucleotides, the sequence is TGTGCCAGCAGTTATTACTCTGGAAACACCATATATTTT.